The 13 T cell receptor beta chains below come from one sample, sequenced in a study of cytomegalovirus exposure and HLA in healthy donors. Vbeta (60) and Jbeta (13) primers were used in the PCR. Sequencing was performed with immunoSEQ multiplex PCR; in TCRdb, only in-frame clones are kept and a portion is missing. The sample shows over 150,000 clones, over 65% of them seen only once. The specimen sequenced was PBMCs. The receptors were sampled from a woman aged 40-49 years in good health and CMV-seropositive.

V gene TRBV19 combines with J gene TRBJ1-2, with D unresolved. CDR3 length: 10 amino acids. Germline V gene sequence: CDR1 LNHDA, CDR2 SQIVND (reference sequence). The germline V and J ends were trimmed by 6 bases and 6 bases, with 5 bases remaining between them. The CDR3 coding sequence is TGTGCCAGTAGACGAGATGGCTACACCTTC. It yields the protein CASRRDGYTF.

Comments on this clone: The junction does not match germline at one end; this may be a read error. V and J are TRBV2 and TRBJ1-5; no reliable D call. The CDR3 runs to 13 residues. CDR1 and CDR2 from the germline V gene are SNHLY and FYNNEI. The CDR3 sequence: CASSELSVEPQNF. CDR3 bases: TGTGCCAGCAGTGAACTGTCTGTGGAGCCCCAGAATTTT.

This rearrangement joins TRBV5-1 to TRBJ2-5; 8 positions agree with TRBD2. Germline-derived CDR1 and CDR2 are SGHRS and YFSETQ. Losses at the gene ends were 2 bases for V and 1 base for J; bases not matched to a gene: 10. The CDR3 extends over 17 amino acids. The CDR3 reads CASSFRGSGALQETQYF. The CDR3 DNA reads as TGCGCCAGCAGCTTCAGGGGTAGCGGGGCCCTCCAAGAGACCCAGTACTTC.

The J gene is TRBJ1-1, the V gene TRBV5-4, with 9 positions matching TRBD1. CDR1 SGHNT and CDR2 YYREEE come from the germline V gene (reference sequence). CDR3 length: 15 residues. Trimming at V came to 4 bases and at J to 5 bases, leaving 9 bases not matched to a gene. The CDR3 coding sequence is TGTGCCAGCAGCCTAGGACAGGGGAGAGGTACTGAAGCTTTCTTT. This gives the protein CASSLGQGRGTEAFF.

J is TRBJ1-2 and V is TRBV19, with 8 nucleotides matching TRBD1. The CDR3 spans 15 residues. The V and J ends lost 3 bases and 2 bases, in that order; junction bases with no gene match: 5. Per germline, CDR1 LNHDA and CDR2 SQIVND (reference sequence). DNA of the CDR3: TGTGCCAGTAGTATCCGACAGGGGTGGAACTATGGCTACACCTTC. The encoded protein is CASSIRQGWNYGYTF.

The chain links TRBV9 to TRBJ2-3, with 15 bases matching TRBD2. V lost 3 bases, J lost 3 bases, and 2 bases stayed unmatched. The CDR3 is 16 residues long. CDR1 is SGDLS and CDR2 is YYNGEE in the germline V gene. The DNA of the CDR3 is TGTGCCAGCAGCGCCGGGACTAGCGGGAGGACAGATACGCAGTATTTT. It yields the protein CASSAGTSGRTDTQYF.

In this sample, this clone turned up a few times. The chain recombines TRBV28 with TRBJ2-7; 7 nucleotides align to TRBD2. The germline CDR1 and CDR2 sequences are MDHEN and SYDVKM. This CDR3 comprises 15 residues. V shed 2 bases and J 1 base; nucleotides not matched to a gene: 5. DNA for the CDR3: TGTGCCAGCAGTTTAGGGAACGGGAGGTCCTACGAGCAGTACTTC. The encoded protein is CASSLGNGRSYEQYF.

The V call is TRBV7-9, the J call TRBJ2-6; D unclear. From germline, CDR1 is SEHNR and CDR2 FQNEAQ (reference sequence). The CDR3 is made up of 15 amino acids. V was shortened by 2 bases and J by 2 bases, with 7 bases between the two germline ends. CDR3 region: CASSLSRAGANVLTF. The CDR3 DNA reads TGTGCCAGCAGCTTAAGTAGAGCTGGGGCCAACGTCCTGACTTTC.

V usage is TRBV6-6 and J usage is TRBJ2-7; possibly TRBD1 for D (6 bases). The CDR3 extends over 13 amino acids. Germline assignment: CDR1 MNHNY and CDR2 SVGAGI (reference sequence). V was pared by 4 bases and J by 3 bases, with 10 bases between. The CDR3 bases are TGTGCCAGCAGTTCCCGGGACAACTACGAGCAGTACTTC. Translating gives CASSSRDNYEQYF.

V is TRBV28 and J is TRBJ2-2, with D unresolved. The CDR3 spans 12 residues. Germline CDR1 is MDHEN and CDR2 is SYDVKM. Deletions cut 7 bases from V and 5 bases from J, with 8 bases between. CDR3 bases: TGTGCCAGCATTTCTAAAACCGGGGAGCTGTTTTTT. It is translated as CASISKTGELFF.

Turning to this clone: One end of the junction varies from germline; a read error may be responsible. The chain combines TRBV7-7 with TRBJ2-2; D may be TRBD2 (6 bases). Germline values: CDR1 SSHAT, CDR2 FNYEAQ (reference sequence). The CDR3 totals 12 residues. The CDR3 DNA follows: TGTGCTAGCACGGAGGGCGGCGGGGAGCTGTTTTTT. Protein sequence: CASTEGGGELFF.

This clone was counted only a few times. V and J are TRBV28 and TRBJ2-7; 8 bases match TRBD1. V dropped 8 bases and J dropped 3; count of bases not matched to a gene: 15. Germline V gene data show CDR1 as MDHEN and CDR2 as SYDVKM. There are 16 residues in the CDR3. CDR3 sequence (DNA): TGTGCCAGCCAGGGGGCTGGAGCGGGCCACCACTACGAGCAGTACTTC. As protein: CASQGAGAGHHYEQYF.

This clone was detected only a few times. The genes are TRBV2 and TRBJ2-3; TRBD2 matches at 12 bases. The CDR3 has 16 amino acids. J lost 3 bases, V lost 5 bases, and 6 bases had no gene match. Germline V gene sequence: CDR1 SNHLY, CDR2 FYNNEI. The CDR3, as DNA: TGTGCCAGCAGTCCCACTAGCGGGAGGCCGACAGATACGCAGTATTTT. Translation: CASSPTSGRPTDTQYF.